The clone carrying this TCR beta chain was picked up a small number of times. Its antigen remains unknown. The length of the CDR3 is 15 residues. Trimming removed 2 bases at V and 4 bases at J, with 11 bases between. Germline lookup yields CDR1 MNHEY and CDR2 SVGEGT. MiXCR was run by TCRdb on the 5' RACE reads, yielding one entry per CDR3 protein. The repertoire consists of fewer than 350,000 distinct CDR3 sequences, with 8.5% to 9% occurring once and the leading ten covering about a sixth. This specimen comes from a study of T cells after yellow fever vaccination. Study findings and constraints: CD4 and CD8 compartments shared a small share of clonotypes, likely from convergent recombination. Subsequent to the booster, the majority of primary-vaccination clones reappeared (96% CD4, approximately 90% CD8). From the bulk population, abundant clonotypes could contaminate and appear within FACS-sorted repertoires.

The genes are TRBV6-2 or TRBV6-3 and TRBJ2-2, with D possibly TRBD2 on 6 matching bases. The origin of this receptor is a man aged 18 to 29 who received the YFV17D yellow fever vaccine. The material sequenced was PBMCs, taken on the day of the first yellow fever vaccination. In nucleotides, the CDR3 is TGTGCCAGCAGTTACGCGCGGGGATTCACCGGGGAGCTGTTTTTT. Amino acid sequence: CASSYARGFTGELFF.